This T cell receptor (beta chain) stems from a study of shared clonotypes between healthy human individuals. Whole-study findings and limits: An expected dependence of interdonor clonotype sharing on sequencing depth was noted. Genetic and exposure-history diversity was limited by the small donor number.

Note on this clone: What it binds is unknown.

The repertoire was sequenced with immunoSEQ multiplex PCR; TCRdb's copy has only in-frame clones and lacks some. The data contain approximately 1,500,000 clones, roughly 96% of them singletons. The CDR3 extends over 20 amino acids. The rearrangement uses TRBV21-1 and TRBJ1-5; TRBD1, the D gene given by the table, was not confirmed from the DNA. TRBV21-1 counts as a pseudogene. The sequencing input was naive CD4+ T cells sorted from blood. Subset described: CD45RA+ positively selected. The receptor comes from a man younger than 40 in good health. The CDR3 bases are TGTGCCAGCAGCAAAGGGGCGTGGACAACGGATCAGTATAGCAATCAGCCCCAGCATTTT. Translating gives CASSKGAWTTDQYSNQPQHF.